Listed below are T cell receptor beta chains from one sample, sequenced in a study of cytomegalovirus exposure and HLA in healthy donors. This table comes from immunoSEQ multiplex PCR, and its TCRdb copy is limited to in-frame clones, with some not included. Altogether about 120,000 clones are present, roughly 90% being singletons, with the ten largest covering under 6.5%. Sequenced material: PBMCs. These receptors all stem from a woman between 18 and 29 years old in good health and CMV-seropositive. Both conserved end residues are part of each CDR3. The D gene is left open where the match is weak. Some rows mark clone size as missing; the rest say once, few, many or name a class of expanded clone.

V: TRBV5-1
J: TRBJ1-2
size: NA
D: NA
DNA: TGCGCCAGCAGCTTGGAGTCAGTTCTTAACTATGGCTACACCTTC
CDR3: CASSLESVLNYGYTF

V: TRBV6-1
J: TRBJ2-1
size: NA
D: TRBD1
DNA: TGTGCCAGCAATTCCGGGACAGGGGGGTACAATGAGCAGTTCTTC
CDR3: CASNSGTGGYNEQFF

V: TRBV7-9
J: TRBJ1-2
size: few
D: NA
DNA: TGTGCCAGCAGCCCGGACAGATACTATGGCTACACCTTC
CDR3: CASSPDRYYGYTF

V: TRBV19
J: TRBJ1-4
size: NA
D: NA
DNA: TGTGCCAGTAGTAGAAGACAGAATGAAAAACTGTTTTTT
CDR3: CASSRRQNEKLFF

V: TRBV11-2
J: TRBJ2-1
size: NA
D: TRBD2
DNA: TGTGCCAGCAGCTTAATGGCGGGGGTGGATGAGCAGTTCTTC
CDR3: CASSLMAGVDEQFF

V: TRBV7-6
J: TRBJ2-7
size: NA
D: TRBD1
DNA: TGTGCCAGCAGCCTGGACAGGACCTACGAGCAGTACTTC
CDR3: CASSLDRTYEQYF

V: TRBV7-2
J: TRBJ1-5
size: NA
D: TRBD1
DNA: TGTGCCAGCAGCTTGGGGACAGGTGAGAATCAGCCCCAGCATTTT
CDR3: CASSLGTGENQPQHF

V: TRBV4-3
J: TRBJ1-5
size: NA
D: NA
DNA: TGCGCCAGCAGCCAAGCAAAACGTATCCAAGTTCGGGGTCAGCCCCAGCATTTT
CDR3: CASSQAKRIQVRGQPQHF

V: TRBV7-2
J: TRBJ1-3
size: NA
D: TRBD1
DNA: TGTGCCAGCAGTCGAGATCGTGACAGGGATTTTCTATGCGGAAACACCATATATTTT
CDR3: CASSRDRDRDFLCGNTIYF

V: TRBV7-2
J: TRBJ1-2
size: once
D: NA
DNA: TGTGCCAGCAGCTTTAGGCAGGGTCGAGGCTACACCTTC
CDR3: CASSFRQGRGYTF

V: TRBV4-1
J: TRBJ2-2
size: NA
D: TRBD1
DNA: TGCGCCAGCAGCCATCAACTGGCAGGGGGTAACACCGGGGAGCTGTTTTTT
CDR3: CASSHQLAGGNTGELFF

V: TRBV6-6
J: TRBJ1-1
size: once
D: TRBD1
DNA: TGTGCCAGCAGCTCCCGACAGGGTCTGAACACTGAAGCTTTCTTT
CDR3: CASSSRQGLNTEAFF

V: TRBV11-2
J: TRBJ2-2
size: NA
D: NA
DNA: TGTGCCAGCAGCTTCGACAGGTCCACCGGGGAGCTGTTTTTT
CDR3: CASSFDRSTGELFF

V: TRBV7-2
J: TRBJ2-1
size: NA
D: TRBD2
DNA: TGTGCCAGCAGCTTAGGCCCCAGTAGCGGGATCGAGCAGTTCTTC
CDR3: CASSLGPSSGIEQFF

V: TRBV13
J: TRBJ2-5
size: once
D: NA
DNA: TGTGCCAGCAGCTTAGGTCCGCAAGAGACCCAGTACTTC
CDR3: CASSLGPQETQYF

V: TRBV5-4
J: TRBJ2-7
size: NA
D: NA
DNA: TGTGCCAGCAGCCACCAGACAGTCTACGAGCAGTACTTC
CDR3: CASSHQTVYEQYF

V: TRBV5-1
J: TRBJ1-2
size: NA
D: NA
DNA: TGCGCCAGCAGCTTCAATTCCCAGGGCTTTGGCTACACCTTC
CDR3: CASSFNSQGFGYTF

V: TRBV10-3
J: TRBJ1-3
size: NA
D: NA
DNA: TGTGCCACAACAGGGAGCTCTGGAAACACCATATATTTT
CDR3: CATTGSSGNTIYF

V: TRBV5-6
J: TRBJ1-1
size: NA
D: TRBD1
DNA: TGTGCCAGCAGCTCCACGACAGGGGGAAACACTGAAGCTTTCTTT
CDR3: CASSSTTGGNTEAFF

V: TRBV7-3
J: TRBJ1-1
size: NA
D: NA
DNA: TGTGCCAGCAGCTTAAATGCGGGTACGCGAACTGAAGCTTTCTTT
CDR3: CASSLNAGTRTEAFF

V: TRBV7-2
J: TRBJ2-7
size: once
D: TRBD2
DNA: TGTGCCAGCAGCTACCCGGGACTAGCATACGAGCAGTACTTC
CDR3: CASSYPGLAYEQYF

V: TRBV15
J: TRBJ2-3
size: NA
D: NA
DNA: TGTGCCACCAGCAGAGGCGGATCGACGGGACTCACAGATACGCAGTATTTT
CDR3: CATSRGGSTGLTDTQYF

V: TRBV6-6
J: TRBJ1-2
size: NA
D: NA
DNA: TGTGCCAGCAAACCGACAGGCGCTTGGGGCTACACCTTC
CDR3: CASKPTGAWGYTF

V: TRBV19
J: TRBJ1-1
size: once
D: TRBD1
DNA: TGTGCCAGTACTTCCAGGGGGCAAGGAGCTATGAACACTGAAGCTTTCTTT
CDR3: CASTSRGQGAMNTEAFF

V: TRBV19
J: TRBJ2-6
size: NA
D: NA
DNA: TGTGCCAGTAGTGTTTCAACTGGGGCCAACGTCCTGACTTTC
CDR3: CASSVSTGANVLTF

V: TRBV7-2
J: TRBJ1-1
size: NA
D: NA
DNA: TGTGCCAGCAGCTCCTACTACAACACTGAAGCTTTCTTT
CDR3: CASSSYYNTEAFF

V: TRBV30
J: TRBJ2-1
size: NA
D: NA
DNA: TGTGCCTGGAGAACCCAGCGGAGTATGTACAATGAGCAGTTCTTC
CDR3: CAWRTQRSMYNEQFF

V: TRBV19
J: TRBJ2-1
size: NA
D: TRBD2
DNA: TGTGCCAGTAGCCCGGGACTAATGAATGAGCAGTTCTTC
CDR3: CASSPGLMNEQFF

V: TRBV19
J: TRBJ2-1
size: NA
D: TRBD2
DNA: TGTGCCAGTAGTATTGGTAGCGGGGGTTCCAATGAGCAGTTCTTC
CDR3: CASSIGSGGSNEQFF

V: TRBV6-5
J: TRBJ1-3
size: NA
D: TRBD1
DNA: TGTGCCAGCAGCTCGGGACAGGGGCCCGGGAACACCATATATTTT
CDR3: CASSSGQGPGNTIYF

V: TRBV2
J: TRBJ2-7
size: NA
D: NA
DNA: TGTGCCAGCAGACTAGTGGGAGGCAGAGGCGAGCAGTACTTC
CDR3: CASRLVGGRGEQYF

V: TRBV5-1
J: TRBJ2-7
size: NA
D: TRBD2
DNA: TGCGCCAGCAGCTTGGTAGTGGCTAGCGGTTCCTACGAGCAGTACTTC
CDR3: CASSLVVASGSYEQYF

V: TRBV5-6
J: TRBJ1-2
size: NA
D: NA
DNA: TGTGCCAGCAGCTTGGTCTGGCAGGGGCCGGGCGGCTACACCTTC
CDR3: CASSLVWQGPGGYTF

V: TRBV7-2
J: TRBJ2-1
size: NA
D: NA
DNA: TGTGCCAGCAGCTTAGGCGGGAACCGCGATGAGCAGTTCTTC
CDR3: CASSLGGNRDEQFF

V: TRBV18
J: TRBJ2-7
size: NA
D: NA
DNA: TGTGCCAGCTCACCAAAAGGGGATAGGAACGAGCAGTACTTC
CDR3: CASSPKGDRNEQYF

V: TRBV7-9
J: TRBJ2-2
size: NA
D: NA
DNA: TGTGCCAGCAGCTCCGGGACCGCGGGGTTGAGCACCGGGGAGCTGTTTTTT
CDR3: CASSSGTAGLSTGELFF

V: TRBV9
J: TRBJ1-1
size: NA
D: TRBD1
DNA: TGTGCCAGCAGCTTAGGACAGGGTGCTGAAGCTTTCTTT
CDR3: CASSLGQGAEAFF

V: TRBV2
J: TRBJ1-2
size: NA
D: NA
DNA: TGTGCCAGCACCGGACAAACAACTAACTATGGCTACACCTTC
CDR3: CASTGQTTNYGYTF

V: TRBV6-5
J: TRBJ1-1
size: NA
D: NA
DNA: TGTGCCAGCAGTTCAGCGCAGGGATGGACTGAAGCTTTCTTT
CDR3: CASSSAQGWTEAFF

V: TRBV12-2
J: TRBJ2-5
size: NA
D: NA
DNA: TGTGCAAGTCGCGCCTCACCGGGACTAGCGGGAGAAGAGACCCAGTACTTC
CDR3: CASRASPGLAGEETQYF

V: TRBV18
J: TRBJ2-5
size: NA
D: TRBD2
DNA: TGTGCCAGCTCACATGGACGGGGGGGCGGAGAGACCCAGTACTTC
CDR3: CASSHGRGGGETQYF

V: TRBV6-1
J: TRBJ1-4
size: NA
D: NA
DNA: TGTGCCAGCGCGGTATCAGGGTACCGTGAAAAACTGTTTTTT
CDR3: CASAVSGYREKLFF

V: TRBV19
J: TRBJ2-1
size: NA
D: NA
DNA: TGTGCCAGTAGTATACTAGCGTTGTCCTACAATGAGCAGTTCTTC
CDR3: CASSILALSYNEQFF

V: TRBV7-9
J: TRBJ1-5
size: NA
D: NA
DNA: TGTGCCAGCAGCTTGACTGCGGGCAATCAGCCCCAGCATTTT
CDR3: CASSLTAGNQPQHF

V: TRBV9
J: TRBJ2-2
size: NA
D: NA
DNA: TGTGCCAGCAGCGTATTCATCGGGGAGCTGTTTTTT
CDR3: CASSVFIGELFF

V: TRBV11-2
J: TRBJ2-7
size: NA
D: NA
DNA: TGTGCCAGCAGCTGCGTTGGACAATTTTACTACGAGCAGTACTTC
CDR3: CASSCVGQFYYEQYF

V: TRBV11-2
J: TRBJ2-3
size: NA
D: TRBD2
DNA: TGTGCCAGCAGCTTAGGCTTGGCGGGGGTTCTCACAGATACGCAGTATTTT
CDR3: CASSLGLAGVLTDTQYF

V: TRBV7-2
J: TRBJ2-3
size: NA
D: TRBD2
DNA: TGTGCCAGCAGCTCTCGACTAGCGGCACAAACAACAGATACGCAGTATTTT
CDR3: CASSSRLAAQTTDTQYF

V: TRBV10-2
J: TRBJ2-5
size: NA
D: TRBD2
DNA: TGCGCCAGCAGTGACCCTTCCGGGACTAGCTGGGAGACCCAGTACTTC
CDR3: CASSDPSGTSWETQYF

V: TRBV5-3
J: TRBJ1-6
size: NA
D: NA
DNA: TGTGCCAGAAGCCCGGACAGCTCTTCCTATAATTCACCCCTCCACTTT
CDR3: CARSPDSSSYNSPLHF

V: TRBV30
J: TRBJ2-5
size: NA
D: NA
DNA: TGTGCCTGGAGTGGCGGGACTCAAGAGACCCAGTACTTC
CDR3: CAWSGGTQETQYF

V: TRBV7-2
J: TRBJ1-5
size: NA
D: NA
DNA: TGTGCCAGCAGCTTAGGGGCCGTAAATAGCAATCAGCCCCAGCATTTT
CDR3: CASSLGAVNSNQPQHF

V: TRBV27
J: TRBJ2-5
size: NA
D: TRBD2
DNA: TGTGCCAGCAGAAGGAAGTTAGGGACTAGCGGCCTAGAGGCCCAGTACTTC
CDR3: CASRRKLGTSGLEAQYF

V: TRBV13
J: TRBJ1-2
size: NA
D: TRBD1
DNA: TGTGCCAGCAGCTTAGGAGGGGGAACGGACAGGAGATATGGCTACACCTTC
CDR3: CASSLGGGTDRRYGYTF

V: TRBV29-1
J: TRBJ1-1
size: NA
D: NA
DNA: TGCAGCGCCGGTCAAGCTTTCTTT
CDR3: CSAGQAFF